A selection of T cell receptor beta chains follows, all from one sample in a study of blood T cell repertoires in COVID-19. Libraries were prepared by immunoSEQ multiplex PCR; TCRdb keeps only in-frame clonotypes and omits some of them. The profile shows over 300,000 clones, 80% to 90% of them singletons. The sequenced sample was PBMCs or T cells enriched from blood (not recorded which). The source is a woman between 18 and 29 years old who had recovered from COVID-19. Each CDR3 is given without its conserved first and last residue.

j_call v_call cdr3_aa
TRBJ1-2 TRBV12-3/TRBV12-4 ASSLVSRNGYT
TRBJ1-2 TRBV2 ASNLGQGGGYT
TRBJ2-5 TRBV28 ASSFSPGQDETQY
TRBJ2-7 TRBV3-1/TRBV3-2 ASSPHPQYTSYEQY
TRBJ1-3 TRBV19 ASSPPGTSSGNTIY
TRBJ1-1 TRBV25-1 ASSEGGYTEAF
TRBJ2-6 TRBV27 ASSFYGRGANVLT
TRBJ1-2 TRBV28 ASSQGGTDYGYT
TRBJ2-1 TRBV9 ASSVENPDEQF
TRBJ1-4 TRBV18 ASSQTGDSYEKLF
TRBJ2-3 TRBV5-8 ANKPQP
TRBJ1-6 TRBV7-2 ASSLISGFWSPLH
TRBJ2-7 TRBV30 AWDRGHEQY
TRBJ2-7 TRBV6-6 ASSYNIYEQY
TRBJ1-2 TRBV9 ASSSLSGTASYGYT
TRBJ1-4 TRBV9 ASSVGWTGGIQGEKLF
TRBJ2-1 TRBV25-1 ASSESGASQFHNEQF
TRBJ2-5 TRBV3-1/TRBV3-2 ASSLGTGLAGVQETQY
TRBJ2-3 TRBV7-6 ASSLLVGGGIADTQY
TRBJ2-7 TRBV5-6 ASSSGTSFTYEQY
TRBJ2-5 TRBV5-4 ASSLLQGWVEETQY
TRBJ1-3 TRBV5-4 ASSYRGSSGNTIY
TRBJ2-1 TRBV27 ASSLAGPHNEQF
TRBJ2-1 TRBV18 ATDGQGSNEQF
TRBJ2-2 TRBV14 ASSRDTYTGELF
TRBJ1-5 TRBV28 ASSLSGGSNQPQH
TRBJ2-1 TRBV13 ASSVFSAGDYNEQF
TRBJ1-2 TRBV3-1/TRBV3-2 ASSSLQGSDGYT
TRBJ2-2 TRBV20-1 SASSGGTGELF
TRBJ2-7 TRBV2 ASRPGQGWNEQY
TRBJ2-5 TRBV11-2 ASSLWGVRETQY
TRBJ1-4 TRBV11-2 ASSLRPSGKKLF
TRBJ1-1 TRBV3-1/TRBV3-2 ASSQISQMIAF
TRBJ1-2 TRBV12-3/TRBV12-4 ASSLGRAYGYT
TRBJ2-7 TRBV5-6 ASSFGTSIDEQY
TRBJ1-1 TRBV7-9 ASSFRQSQAF
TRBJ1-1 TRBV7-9 ASSLTGTGNTEAF
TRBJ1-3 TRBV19 ASRASGGAGNTIY
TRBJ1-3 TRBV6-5 ASSRAQSGNTIY
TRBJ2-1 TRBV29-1 SGNLGDSIRDRQF
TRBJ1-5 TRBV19 ASKDRDSNQPQH
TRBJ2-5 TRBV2 ASSELETEETQY
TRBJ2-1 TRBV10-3 AISESRTSGANEQF
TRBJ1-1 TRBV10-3 AISESGTGRDTEAF
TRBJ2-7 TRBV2 ASSEAETVKEQY
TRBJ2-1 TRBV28 ASGRNEQF
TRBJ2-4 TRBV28 ASTRLTGGVSKNIQY
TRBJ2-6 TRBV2 AIVDRVNSGANVLT
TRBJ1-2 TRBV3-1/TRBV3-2 ASSQSGYGYT
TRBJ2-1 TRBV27 ASSSLAYNEQF